These 8 T cell receptor beta chains originate from one sample sequenced in a study of Graves' ophthalmopathy and Graves' hyperthyroidism. Beta-chain TCR CDR3 regions were amplified from RNA transcripts. First-round RT-PCR with HTBI primers preceded a second-round multiplex PCR. MiXCR, applied by TCRdb to the multiplex PCR reads, yields one record per CDR3 protein. The repertoire holds approximately 160,000 distinct CDR3 sequences, with about two fifths as singletons. Sequencing was carried out using peripheral blood. These receptor sequences come from a man aged 30-40 years with Graves' ophthalmopathy.

This clonotype appeared many times. J is TRBJ1-2 and V is TRBV20-1; D not certain. In germline, CDR1 is DFQATT, CDR2 SNEGSKA (reference sequence). The length of the CDR3 is 15 residues. V was clipped by 0 bases and J by 2 bases, with 13 bases between them. This CDR3 reads CSARDQGINNYGYTF. Here the CDR3 DNA reads TGCAGTGCTAGAGATCAAGGGATAAACAACTATGGCTACACCTTC.

This clonotype was found a few times. The genes are TRBV6-1 and TRBJ1-1; possible D gene TRBD1, 6 bases. Trimming removed 7 bases from V and 6 bases from J, with 18 bases in between. Germline CDR1 MNHNS, CDR2 SASEGT. The CDR3 is 14 amino acids. The CDR3 sequence is CASTSPGTISEAFF. For the CDR3, the DNA is TGTGCCAGCACCTCCCCGGGGACAATCTCTGAAGCTTTCTTT.

The V call is TRBV6-5, the J call TRBJ2-4; TRBD1 matches 7 bases. This CDR3 comprises 17 residues. Germline trimming cut 0 bases from V and 0 bases from J; bases unmatched to any gene: 5. Germline V gene sequence: CDR1 MNHEY, CDR2 SVGAGI. The CDR3 region is CASSYSIGTEAKNIQYF. The CDR3 coding sequence is TGTGCCAGCAGTTACTCGATAGGGACAGAAGCCAAAAACATTCAGTACTTC.

The CDR3 coding sequence is TGTGCCAGCAACCTGGGGAAACCTGGAAACACCATATATTTT. Protein product: CASNLGKPGNTIYF. The chain is built from TRBV7-2 and TRBJ1-3, with D uncertain. Trimming cost V 7 bases and J 2 bases, with 12 bases left between them. Germline CDR1 and CDR2: SGHTA and FQGNSA. The CDR3 spans 14 residues.

The chain has TRBV6-1 and TRBJ2-7, with D possibly TRBD1 on 6 matching bases. This CDR3 spans 15 amino acids. CDR1 and CDR2 (germline): MNHNS, SASEGT. V shed 6 bases and J shed 3 bases, with 18 bases lying between them. The CDR3 spells CASRKQGRGLYEQYF. CDR3 nucleotide sequence: TGTGCCAGCAGAAAACAGGGTAGGGGCCTCTACGAGCAGTACTTC.

This chain connects TRBV6-1 to TRBJ2-7; D gene unclear. CDR3 length: 15 amino acids. Trimming removed 4 bases from V and 0 bases from J, with 13 bases in between. Per germline, CDR1 MNHNS and CDR2 SASEGT. CDR3 sequence: CASSVGPTASYEQYF. The CDR3 DNA is TGTGCCAGCAGTGTCGGACCTACAGCCTCCTACGAGCAGTACTTC.

This chain uses TRBV29-1 with TRBJ2-7; tentatively, D is TRBD1 or TRBD2 (5 bases each). V was pared by 0 bases and J by 3 bases, with 9 bases between. CDR3 length equals 13 residues. CDR1 is SQVTM and CDR2 is ANQGSEA in the germline V gene. The CDR3 loop is CSVEDRGSYEQYF. DNA of the CDR3: TGCAGCGTTGAAGATCGGGGCAGCTACGAGCAGTACTTC.

The chain uses TRBV7-8 and TRBJ2-7, with unresolved D. Germline V gives CDR1 SGHVS, CDR2 FQNEAQ. Deletions cut 0 bases from V and 6 bases from J, with 6 bases between. The CDR3 is 12 residues long. The CDR3 loop is CASSLAFGEQYF. CDR3 DNA sequence: TGTGCCAGCAGCTTAGCTTTTGGCGAGCAGTACTTC. Looking up the rest from reference TRBV7-8 and TRBJ2-7 gives the full variable domain: GAGVSQSPRYKVAKRGQDVALRCDPISGHVSLFWYQQALGQGPEFLTYFQNEAQLDKSGLPSDRFFAERPEGSVSTLKIQRTQQEDSAVYLCASSLAFGEQYFGPGTRLTVT.